The rows below give T cell receptor beta chains drawn from one sample of a study of T-cell reconstitution after alpha-beta-depleted transplantation in children. TCRdb re-derived calls from the PCR reads in MiXCR, one entry per CDR3 protein. Found here are a few hundred thousand distinct CDR3 sequences, about 7% of them singletons; the top ten hold approximately 5.7%. Sequenced here: PBMCs, sampled before TCRalphabeta/CD19-depleted stem cell transplant. Source of these receptors: a boy under 10 years old with acute lymphoblastic leukemia, due to receive a stem cell transplant. Both conserved end residues are part of each CDR3. Fields, in order: V gene, J gene, clone size, D gene, CDR3 protein, CDR3 DNA. D genes are given only for firm matches. Size is stated for part of the rows, as once, few or many counts, or as a class when the clone is expanded.

V: TRBV14
J: TRBJ2-2
size: NA
D: NA
CDR3: CASSQVGGSSVGELFF
DNA: TGTGCCAGCAGCCAAGTCGGAGGATCTAGCGTTGGGGAGCTGTTTTTT

V: TRBV29-1
J: TRBJ1-5
size: many
D: NA
CDR3: CSVGGQSNQPQHF
DNA: TGCAGCGTTGGAGGACAGAGCAATCAGCCCCAGCATTTT

V: TRBV7-7
J: TRBJ1-1
size: many
D: NA
CDR3: CASSREMDTEAFF
DNA: TGTGCCAGCAGTAGAGAGATGGACACTGAAGCTTTCTTT

V: TRBV28
J: TRBJ2-2
size: few
D: NA
CDR3: CASSLGMNTGELFF
DNA: TGTGCCAGCAGTTTGGGGATGAACACCGGGGAGCTGTTTTTT

V: TRBV5-1
J: TRBJ1-6
size: NA
D: NA
CDR3: CASSRDRSYNSPLHF
DNA: TGCGCCAGCAGCCGGGACCGCTCCTATAATTCACCCCTCCACTTT

V: TRBV5-1
J: TRBJ1-4
size: many
D: NA
CDR3: CASSLTGTGEKLFF
DNA: TGCGCCAGCAGCTTGACAGGGACGGGTGAAAAACTGTTTTTT

V: TRBV4-3
J: TRBJ2-7
size: many
D: TRBD2
CDR3: CASSQEPGGRGMSYEQYF
DNA: TGCGCCAGCAGCCAAGAGCCCGGCGGGAGAGGAATGTCCTACGAGCAGTACTTC

V: TRBV7-9
J: TRBJ2-1
size: many
D: NA
CDR3: CASSLGPGFGNEQFF
DNA: TGTGCCAGCAGCTTAGGACCGGGGTTCGGCAATGAGCAGTTCTTC

V: TRBV5-5
J: TRBJ2-5
size: many
D: NA
CDR3: CASSSVLGGQETQYF
DNA: TGTGCCAGCAGCTCAGTGTTGGGGGGCCAAGAGACCCAGTACTTC

V: TRBV29-1
J: TRBJ1-1
size: many
D: NA
CDR3: CSVDRGDYTEAFF
DNA: TGCAGCGTTGATCGAGGGGACTACACTGAAGCTTTCTTT

V: TRBV5-1
J: TRBJ2-5
size: many
D: TRBD2
CDR3: CASSLIGGASETQYF
DNA: TGCGCCAGCAGCTTGATCGGGGGGGCCTCTGAGACCCAGTACTTC

V: TRBV4-3
J: TRBJ2-1
size: few
D: NA
CDR3: CASSQGNRRRPSEQFF
DNA: TGCGCCAGCAGCCAAGGAAACCGGCGGCGACCCAGCGAGCAGTTCTTC

V: TRBV2
J: TRBJ2-7
size: few
D: NA
CDR3: CASSGISSYEQYF
DNA: TGTGCCAGCAGTGGGATTAGCTCCTACGAGCAGTACTTC

V: TRBV12-3/TRBV12-4
J: TRBJ1-5
size: many
D: NA
CDR3: CASSSGEAGNQPQHF
DNA: TGTGCCAGCAGTTCGGGGGAGGCTGGCAATCAGCCCCAGCATTTT

V: TRBV14
J: TRBJ1-1
size: NA
D: NA
CDR3: CASSQVWGDTEAFF
DNA: TGTGCCAGCAGCCAAGTTTGGGGGGACACTGAAGCTTTCTTT

V: TRBV18
J: TRBJ2-7
size: NA
D: TRBD1
CDR3: CASSPAGGPYEQYF
DNA: TGTGCCAGCTCACCGGCAGGGGGTCCCTACGAGCAGTACTTC

V: TRBV28
J: TRBJ2-1
size: many
D: NA
CDR3: CASSFNYGDEQFF
DNA: TGTGCCAGCAGTTTTAATTACGGTGATGAGCAGTTCTTC

V: TRBV12-3/TRBV12-4
J: TRBJ2-2
size: few
D: NA
CDR3: CASKLGGASGELFF
DNA: TGTGCCAGCAAATTAGGGGGGGCCAGCGGGGAGCTGTTTTTT

V: TRBV6-2/TRBV6-3
J: TRBJ2-2
size: NA
D: TRBD1
CDR3: CASSYVAWTGGAGELFF
DNA: TGTGCCAGCAGTTATGTGGCCTGGACAGGGGGTGCCGGGGAGCTGTTTTTT

V: TRBV28
J: TRBJ1-5
size: NA
D: NA
CDR3: CASTTVAGRQSNQPQHF
DNA: TGTGCCAGCACCACCGTGGCGGGGAGACAGAGCAATCAGCCCCAGCATTTT

V: TRBV9
J: TRBJ2-2
size: many
D: NA
CDR3: CASSALGDPITGELFF
DNA: TGTGCCAGCAGCGCCCTTGGGGACCCTATCACCGGGGAGCTGTTTTTT

V: TRBV7-2
J: TRBJ2-2
size: many
D: NA
CDR3: CASSRTNWAPNTGELFF
DNA: TGTGCCAGCAGCAGGACAAATTGGGCACCGAACACCGGGGAGCTGTTTTTT

V: TRBV6-2/TRBV6-3
J: TRBJ2-7
size: few
D: TRBD1
CDR3: CASSKPGQGYEQYF
DNA: TGTGCCAGCAGCAAACCGGGACAGGGATACGAGCAGTACTTC

V: TRBV27
J: TRBJ2-7
size: NA
D: TRBD1
CDR3: CASSSLGQPDYEQYF
DNA: TGTGCCAGCAGTTCCCTGGGACAGCCCGACTACGAGCAGTACTTC

V: TRBV28
J: TRBJ2-7
size: many
D: NA
CDR3: CASRQGLPDEQYF
DNA: TGTGCCAGCAGACAGGGACTACCAGACGAGCAGTACTTC

V: TRBV28
J: TRBJ2-1
size: many
D: NA
CDR3: CASSMTYKYNEQFF
DNA: TGTGCCAGCAGTATGACCTACAAATACAATGAGCAGTTCTTC

V: TRBV28
J: TRBJ2-7
size: NA
D: NA
CDR3: CASSFGRDGNYEQYF
DNA: TGTGCCAGCAGCTTTGGCCGGGACGGGAACTACGAGCAGTACTTC

V: TRBV5-5
J: TRBJ2-3
size: NA
D: TRBD1
CDR3: CASRHRGTNTDTQYF
DNA: TGTGCCAGCAGACACAGGGGAACAAACACAGATACGCAGTATTTT

V: TRBV20-1
J: TRBJ2-7
size: many
D: TRBD2
CDR3: CSARGASGGPVEQYF
DNA: TGCAGTGCTAGAGGAGCTAGCGGGGGGCCGGTCGAGCAGTACTTC

V: TRBV7-9
J: TRBJ2-7
size: many
D: NA
CDR3: CASSFGRDHEQYF
DNA: TGTGCCAGCAGCTTCGGCAGGGACCACGAGCAGTACTTC

V: TRBV4-3
J: TRBJ2-1
size: many
D: TRBD2
CDR3: CASSQHRAPGLAGNNEQFF
DNA: TGCGCCAGCAGCCAACATCGAGCACCGGGACTAGCGGGGAACAATGAGCAGTTCTTC

V: TRBV28
J: TRBJ2-1
size: many
D: TRBD2
CDR3: CASSSRAGLAYNEQFF
DNA: TGTGCCAGCAGTTCGCGGGCGGGACTAGCCTACAATGAGCAGTTCTTC

V: TRBV20-1
J: TRBJ2-2
size: few
D: TRBD2
CDR3: CSASYSGGTGELFF
DNA: TGCAGTGCTAGTTACAGCGGGGGCACCGGGGAGCTGTTTTTT

V: TRBV20-1
J: TRBJ2-3
size: many
D: TRBD2
CDR3: CSAAEPSGDTDTQYF
DNA: TGCAGCGCCGCGGAGCCTAGCGGGGACACAGATACGCAGTATTTT

V: TRBV7-8
J: TRBJ2-7
size: many
D: TRBD1
CDR3: CASSPPGQDIYEQYF
DNA: TGTGCCAGCAGCCCGCCGGGACAGGATATCTACGAGCAGTACTTC

V: TRBV28
J: TRBJ1-4
size: few
D: NA
CDR3: CASSSPPNEKLFF
DNA: TGTGCCAGCAGTTCTCCTCCTAATGAAAAACTGTTTTTT

V: TRBV7-9
J: TRBJ1-5
size: many
D: NA
CDR3: CASSLEGYQPQHF
DNA: TGTGCCAGCAGCTTAGAGGGTTATCAGCCCCAGCATTTT

V: TRBV28
J: TRBJ1-1
size: many
D: NA
CDR3: CASSPGRFEAFF
DNA: TGTGCCAGCAGCCCTGGACGGTTTGAAGCTTTCTTT

V: TRBV5-1
J: TRBJ2-3
size: many
D: TRBD2
CDR3: CASSLGTITDTQYF
DNA: TGCGCCAGCAGCTTAGGGACTATCACAGATACGCAGTATTTT

V: TRBV7-2
J: TRBJ1-2
size: NA
D: NA
CDR3: CASRFGGVDGYTF
DNA: TGTGCCAGCAGGTTCGGTGGTGTAGATGGCTACACCTTC

V: TRBV11-2
J: TRBJ2-3
size: few
D: NA
CDR3: CASSFLLALTDTQYF
DNA: TGTGCCAGCAGCTTCCTTCTAGCGCTCACAGATACGCAGTATTTT

V: TRBV7-9
J: TRBJ2-2
size: few
D: NA
CDR3: CASSAIIGVTGELFF
DNA: TGTGCCAGCAGCGCAATCATTGGGGTCACCGGGGAGCTGTTTTTT

V: TRBV5-4
J: TRBJ2-3
size: many
D: NA
CDR3: CASSFRPRETGTSTDTQYF
DNA: TGTGCCAGCAGCTTTCGCCCCAGAGAAACCGGGACGTCCACAGATACGCAGTATTTT

V: TRBV6-2/TRBV6-3
J: TRBJ2-1
size: many
D: TRBD2
CDR3: CASSYSMTSGSNEQFF
DNA: TGTGCCAGCAGTTACTCGATGACTAGCGGGAGCAATGAGCAGTTCTTC

V: TRBV3-1
J: TRBJ2-1
size: many
D: NA
CDR3: CASRLAGYEQFF
DNA: TGTGCCAGCAGACTAGCAGGCTATGAGCAGTTCTTC

V: TRBV4-3
J: TRBJ2-7
size: many
D: NA
CDR3: CASSQGAGGSYEQYF
DNA: TGCGCCAGCAGCCAAGGGGCCGGGGGCTCCTACGAGCAGTACTTC

V: TRBV7-9
J: TRBJ1-2
size: NA
D: NA
CDR3: CASSPGDNYGYTF
DNA: TGTGCCAGCAGCCCGGGAGATAACTATGGCTACACCTTC